The 14 T cell receptor beta chains below were found in one sample sequenced in a study of blood T cell repertoires in COVID-19. Sequencing used immunoSEQ multiplex PCR; TCRdb keeps in-frame clones, though not all of them. This table holds about 120,000 clones, about four fifths found once. Specimen: peripheral blood. These receptors were collected from a woman over 75 with acute or convalescent COVID-19.

V gene TRBV2 combines with J gene TRBJ1-1, with D hard to call. The germline gives CDR1 SNHLY, CDR2 FYNNEI. V was shortened by 6 bases and J by 6 bases, with 8 bases between the two germline ends. The CDR3 spans 11 residues. CDR3 coding DNA: TGTGCCAGCAGCCTGTACTCTGAAGCTTTCTTT. Its translation is CASSLYSEAFF. The full variable domain, rest sourced from reference TRBV2 and TRBJ1-1, is EPEVTQTPSHQVTQMGQEVILRCVPISNHLYFYWYRQILGQKVEFLVSFYNNEISEKSEIFDDQFSVERPDGSNFTLKIRSTKLEDSAMYFCASSLYSEAFFGQGTRLTVV.

This chain links TRBV18 with TRBJ1-1, with a possible D match to TRBD1 (6 bases). Germline CDR1 is KGHSH and CDR2 is LQKENI. V was trimmed by 6 bases and J by 1 base, leaving 15 bases between them. The CDR3 is 15 residues long. Here the CDR3 reads CASSAGAAENTEAFF. In DNA, the CDR3 is TGTGCCAGCTCGGCAGGGGCCGCCGAGAACACTGAAGCTTTCTTT.

This chain links TRBV14 with TRBJ1-6; 7 positions match TRBD1. This CDR3 comprises 14 residues. The J segment lost 9 bases and the V segment lost 4 bases, leaving 6 bases of the junction unmatched. CDR1 is SGHDN, CDR2 FVKESK, per germline. As DNA, the CDR3 is TGTGCCAGCAGCCCGCGACAGGGTGCTTCACCCCTCCACTTT. It encodes CASSPRQGASPLHF.

This chain connects TRBV7-6 to TRBJ2-2; 7 bases fit TRBD1. From germline, CDR1 is SGHVS and CDR2 FNYEAQ. J lost 5 bases, V lost 0 bases, and 3 bases had no gene match. This CDR3 is built from 15 residues. The DNA of the CDR3 is TGTGCCAGCAGCTTAGCGGACAGGTGGACCGGGGAGCTGTTTTTT. It yields the protein CASSLADRWTGELFF.

The V call is TRBV19, the J call TRBJ1-2; TRBD1 matches 9 bases. The germline gives CDR1 LNHDA, CDR2 SQIVND (reference sequence). V lost 5 bases and J lost 4; bases outside the gene matches: 8. The CDR3 runs 15 residues. This chain's CDR3 is CASSVNRGRGYGYTF. The CDR3 DNA is TGTGCCAGTAGTGTCAACAGGGGGCGCGGCTATGGCTACACCTTC.

The chain employs TRBV30 and TRBJ2-1; possible D gene TRBD1, 5 bases. CDR3 length: 10 amino acids. With 6 bases removed from V and 7 bases from J, the gap between germline ends came to 7 bases. Germline CDR1 GTSNPN, CDR2 SVGIG (reference sequence). The CDR3 nucleotides are TGTGCCTGCAGGGATAATGAGCAGTTCTTC. Translating it yields CACRDNEQFF.

This clone was seen more than once but under ten times. The chain joins TRBV5-4 to TRBJ2-6; D is unresolved. Germline lookup yields CDR1 SGHNT and CDR2 YYREEE (reference sequence). The CDR3 extends over 17 amino acids. Trimming shortened V by 3 bases and J by 4 bases, and 17 bases separated the two germline ends. CDR3 loop: CASSSDARVSGANVLTF. CDR3 in DNA: TGTGCCAGCAGCTCCGACGCTCGGGTTTCCGGGGCCAACGTCCTGACTTTC.

This chain connects TRBV28 to TRBJ1-6; D is undetermined. V was cut by 2 bases and J by 6 bases, with 8 bases left in between. Germline V CDR1 and CDR2: MDHEN, SYDVKM. The CDR3 has 14 amino acids. The CDR3 sequence: CASSLPGFNSPLHF. CDR3 bases: TGTGCCAGCAGTTTACCGGGTTTTAATTCACCCCTCCACTTT. The variable domain in full, completed from reference TRBV28 and TRBJ1-6, reads DVKVTQSSRYLVKRTGEKVFLECVQDMDHENMFWYRQDPGLGLRLIYFSYDVKMKEKGDIPEGYSVSREKKERFSLILESASTNQTSMYLCASSLPGFNSPLHFGNGTRLTVT.

This chain uses TRBV5-1 with TRBJ2-1; 10 nucleotides line up with TRBD1. Germline values: CDR1 SGHRS, CDR2 YFSETQ. This CDR3 is 16 amino acids long. The V gene end was trimmed by 0 bases and the J gene end by 9 bases; junction bases not matched to a gene: 9. CDR3 region: CASSLVSGQGSGEQFF. The DNA for the CDR3 is TGCGCCAGCAGCTTGGTTTCGGGACAGGGGTCCGGTGAGCAGTTCTTC.

This chain links TRBV27 with TRBJ1-4; 7 bases are shared with TRBD1. There are 15 residues in the CDR3. After removal of 8 bases from V and 8 bases from J, the junction contained 14 bases not matched to a gene. The V gene's germline CDR1 is MNHEY and CDR2 SMNVEV (reference sequence). CDR3 nucleotide sequence: TGTGCCAGCCGGCCGCTTAGGGGGCAGGGGGAAAAACTGTTTTTT. Protein product: CASRPLRGQGEKLFF.

This rearrangement joins TRBV2 to TRBJ1-1, with D unclear. The CDR3 is made up of 12 amino acids. Germline CDR1 reads SNHLY; CDR2 reads FYNNEI. Trimming removed 2 bases at V and 8 bases at J, with 9 bases between. CDR3 residues: CASSESGPEAFF. The CDR3 region has the DNA TGTGCCAGCAGTGAAAGCGGGCCCGAAGCTTTCTTT.

The DNA for the CDR3 is TGTGCCAGCAGCCGCGGGATGAACACCGGGGAGCTGTTTTTT. It codes for CASSRGMNTGELFF. The rearrangement links TRBV3-1 (or the pseudogene TRBV3-2) to TRBJ2-2; perhaps TRBD2 as D (6 bases). CDR1 and CDR2 from the germline V gene are LGHDT and YNNKEL (reference sequence). The CDR3 runs to 14 residues. V lost 4 bases to trimming and J lost 1 base, with 7 bases between them.

This chain links TRBV7-9 with TRBJ1-4; weak D call: TRBD1 (5 bases). The germline gives CDR1 SEHNR, CDR2 FQNEAQ (reference sequence). Deletions cut 5 bases from V and 4 bases from J, with 11 bases between. This CDR3 region has 14 residues. In nucleotides, the CDR3 is TGTGCCAGCAGCATGGGGCAGAGTAATGAAAAACTGTTTTTT. The encoded protein is CASSMGQSNEKLFF.

The chain links TRBV5-4 to TRBJ2-3; 9 bases are shared with TRBD2. Trimming cost V 0 bases and J 0 bases; bases outside gene matches: 5. The germline gives CDR1 SGHNT, CDR2 YYREEE (reference sequence). The CDR3 is 17 amino acids. The CDR3 nucleotides are TGTGCCAGCAGCTTGGGTACCCTAGCGGGAAGCACAGATACGCAGTATTTT. Translated: CASSLGTLAGSTDTQYF.